This T cell receptor (beta chain) was identified during a study of beta chain features in type 1 diabetes listed by TCRdb under 2018. In terms of the full investigation: No differences in mean age, gender distribution, total cell number or subset yield were found between patients and healthy donors. A total of around 100 million sorted cells were examined across all samples, and RNA yield correlated strongly with the number of cells per subset. In the study, recently diagnosed type 1 diabetes patients and matched healthy donors were compared on the TCRB repertoires of their sorted circulating CD4+ T cell subsets. Whereas all 30 or so donors provided naive and central memory subsets, regulatory and stem cell-like memory subsets were isolated from just 8 patients and roughly 8 healthy donors.

As regards this clone: Its cognate antigen has yet to be identified. No per-base quality is available; no much larger clone lies one base away.

Broad study findings and their caveats: HLA sub-analyses involved small numbers of individuals, so any influence of HLA type on TCRB rearrangement remained unresolved. Fewer insertions and more nucleotide deletions at VDJ recombination sites were observed in patients with type 1 diabetes, implying thymic rearrangement abnormalities. PCR may preferentially amplify shorter templates, but because patient and control samples were amplified and corrected together, any resulting skew would affect both groups equally. Type 1 diabetes patients showed a moderate but significant shortening of TCRB CDR3 length in all four CD4+ subsets. Because cDNA rather than genomic DNA was sequenced, highly expressing activated cells could have been over-represented, although no difference in activation and CD3 levels was found between groups. Naive, central memory and regulatory TCRB repertoires appeared to be more alike among patients than among healthy donors.

Including cysteine and phenylalanine, the CDR3 has 13 amino acids. Only CDR3 DNA remains: 39 bases, in frame from the first base. V is pared back by 3 bases and J by 4 bases, with 10 bases lying between the germline termini. Via the germline V gene (reference sequence), CDR1 is SGHNT and CDR2 YYREEE. A single peripheral blood draw of approximately 120 mL on average was collected from each donor into heparinised tubes. Using a panel that included CD45RO, CCR7, CD25, CD127, CD95 and CD27, naive, central memory, regulatory and stem cell-like memory CD4+ T cells were sorted on a BD FACSAria II. Every sorted population had a purity above 98%. PBMCs were separated immediately by Lymphoprep density gradient centrifugation and were stained directly, without being cultured. So that batch effects would be minimized, each experiment stained and sorted samples in pairs, pairing one healthy donor with one patient.

The High Capacity cDNA Reverse Transcription Kit was used to reverse transcribe all of the isolated RNA, meaning that expressed TCRB transcripts were what got sequenced. Naive, central memory and regulatory T cell samples underwent deep immunoSEQ sequencing, averaging around 3.9 million total reads per sample. After sorted cells were lysed in RLT buffer, RNA was extracted with DNase-treated RNeasy Micro or Mini kits, with the choice depending on cell number. To prevent cross-contamination, each cell subset was processed individually, whereas patient and healthy donor samples were processed jointly. The immunoSEQ multiplex PCR was used to amplify TCRB sequences from cDNA, generating 87-bp fragments that spanned the CDR3 region. Amplicons were sequenced on the Illumina HiSeq platform. On the authors' methods: PCR bias was corrected computationally using synthetic template baselines, and reads within Hamming distance 2 were collapsed, with unmergeable singletons discarded. Reads were aligned against IMGT so that V, D and J genes, CDR3 length and insertions or deletions at six rearrangement sites could be assigned. Within each subset, clonotype counts were normalized to sorted cell number, and only after that were true diversity and Gini coefficients computed with the tcR R package. Repertoire sharing was quantified using the overlap coefficient calculated on TCRB nucleotide sequences. Out-of-frame TCRB sequences from naive cells were analyzed as a proxy for the pre-selection repertoire. The immuneACCESS repertoire file appears here via TCRdb, limited to in-frame rearrangements. These files lack a portion of the clones; in checked studies, under half of the deficit traces to unresolved V genes, and the cause of the others is not known. V and J calls and clone size are as listed in that table; D and trimming were resolved from the DNA. The sample data list roughly 500,000 clones, and around 28% of these were observed just once. Around 0.065% of the sample lies in the top ten.

The chain links TRBV5-4 with TRBJ2-5; the D region possibly corresponds to TRBD1 (5 bases align). The material sequenced was naive CD4+ T cells from blood. This sample's cell subset or site label indicates: true naive CD4+ T cells. This sequence originates from a man between 18 and 29 years old in good health. In nucleotides, the sequence is TGTGCCAGCAGCTACGACAGTTTAGAGACCCAGTACTTC. Its protein reads: CASSYDSLETQYF.